This TCR beta chain was documented in a study of blood T cell repertoires in COVID-19. Study-wide background: From the United States, Italy and Spain came samples of acute and convalescent COVID-19. Sources were T cells, B-cell-depleted T cells, or PBMCs; the material itself was cDNA or gDNA.

The CDR3 sequence is 14 residues long. The junction had 7 bases not matched to a gene; V was cut back by 7 bases and J by 3 bases. The germline gives CDR1 SGHTA, CDR2 FQGNSA. TCRdb keeps only in-frame clones here, not all; method: immunoSEQ multiplex PCR. The sample lists some 64,000 clones, 65% to 85% seen once, with less than 25% in the top ten. The rearrangement uses TRBV7-2 and TRBJ2-3, with TRBD2 matching 7 bases. Sequenced input: peripheral blood. This receptor was identified in a man aged 80 or over with active or convalescent COVID-19. The CDR3 DNA sequence: TGTGCCAGCAAGGAAGCGGGATGGACAGATACGCAGTATTTT. Its protein product is CASKEAGWTDTQYF.